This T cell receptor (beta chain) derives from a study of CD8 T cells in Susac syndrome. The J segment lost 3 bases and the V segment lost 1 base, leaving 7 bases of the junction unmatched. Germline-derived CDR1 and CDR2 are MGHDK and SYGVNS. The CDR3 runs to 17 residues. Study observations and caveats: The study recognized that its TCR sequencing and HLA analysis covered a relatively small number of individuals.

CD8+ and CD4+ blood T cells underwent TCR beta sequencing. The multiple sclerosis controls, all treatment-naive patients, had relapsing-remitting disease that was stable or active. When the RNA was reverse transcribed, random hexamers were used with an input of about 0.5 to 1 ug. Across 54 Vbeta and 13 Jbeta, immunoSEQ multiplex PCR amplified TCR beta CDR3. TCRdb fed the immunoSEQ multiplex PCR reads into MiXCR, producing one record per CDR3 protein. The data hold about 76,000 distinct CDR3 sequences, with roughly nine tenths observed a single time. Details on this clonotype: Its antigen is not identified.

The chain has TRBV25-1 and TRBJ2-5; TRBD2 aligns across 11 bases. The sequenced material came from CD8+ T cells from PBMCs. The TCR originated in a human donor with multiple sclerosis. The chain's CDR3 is CASSESVGLAAKETQYF. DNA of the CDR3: TGTGCCAGCAGTGAATCGGTGGGACTAGCGGCCAAAGAGACCCAGTACTTC.